The 10 T cell receptor delta chains in this list originate from one sample, sequenced in a study of gamma-delta T cells after stem cell transplantation. TCRdb re-called the RT-PCR reads using CATT. The table shows 4,500 to 5,500 delta-chain clones, with 8.5% to 10% occurring only once. The specimen sequenced was gamma-delta T cells. The receptor set was obtained from a human donor. It is not recorded whose cells these are; they may come from a transplant donor.

This clone was seen a handful of times. This may arise from a read error, as a much more abundant clone is one base away. The chain joins TRDV2 to TRDJ1; TRDD3 aligns across 11 bases. The germline V gene encodes CDR1 GEAIGNYY and CDR2 EKD. The V gene end was trimmed by 5 bases and the J gene end by 4 bases; junction bases not matched to a gene: 23. The CDR3 length is 20 residues. The CDR3 region has the DNA TGTGCCTGTGGCCCCCTCCTCGATCAACTGGGGGATAAGGATGGCGATAAACTCATCTTT. Its translation is CACGPLLDQLGDKDGDKLIF.

This sequence joins TRDV2 and TRDJ1; 11 bases agree with TRDD3. CDR1 and CDR2 (germline): GEAIGNYY, EKD. This CDR3 comprises 21 residues. Trimming removed 0 bases from V and 0 bases from J; junction bases left unmatched: 17. CDR3 amino acids: CACDTAGMGDTKIRYTDKLIF. The CDR3 DNA reads as TGTGCCTGTGACACCGCAGGGATGGGGGATACGAAAATCCGGTACACCGATAAACTCATCTTT.

On this clone: At one boundary the junction diverges from the germline segment, which might be a read error. The chain recombines TRDV2 with TRDJ1; 13 nucleotides agree with TRDD3. In germline, CDR1 is GEAIGNYY, CDR2 EKD. The CDR3 runs to 20 residues. Here the CDR3 reads CACDTVLGDTRTVLTDTLIF. The CDR3 nucleotides are TGTGCCTGTGACACCGTACTGGGGGATACGCGGACCGTCCTCACCGATACACTCATCTTT.

In its sample, this clone was seen a few times. Possible read error: a much larger clone is one base away. This chain uses TRDV2 with TRDJ1, with a tentative D call TRDD2 (9 bases). This CDR3 region has 26 residues. The V end was cut by 5 bases, the J end by 0 bases, with 48 bases between. Germline CDR1 is GEAIGNYY and CDR2 is EKD. CDR3 nucleotide sequence: TGTGCCTGTGGCAACGTCCCCCCTTCCTACGGAACGCCGGGGGATAGTTCCAACGATTACACCGATAAACTCATCTTT. Protein sequence: CACGNVPPSYGTPGDSSNDYTDKLIF.

This clone turned up a few times. A single base is all that separates this from a far larger clone, so a read error is likely. The rearrangement joins TRDV2 to TRDJ3, with 12 bases matching TRDD3. The V gene's germline CDR1 is GEAIGNYY and CDR2 EKD. The CDR3 consists of 19 residues. V was clipped by 5 bases and J by 0 bases; unmatched bases: 7. For the CDR3, the DNA is TGTGCCTGTGGCTCGATACTGGGGGATACCTCCTGGGACACCCGACAGATGTTTTTC. It specifies CACGSILGDTSWDTRQMFF.

This clone has a handful of counts. The protein TCRdb lists belongs to a much larger clone and differs from this DNA's translation at residue 14, which points to a read error; the protein shown is made from the DNA. The chain couples TRDV2 to TRDJ1, with TRDD3 identical over 9 bases. Germline CDR1 GEAIGNYY, CDR2 EKD. The CDR3 has 16 residues. Here the CDR3 DNA reads TGTGCCTGTGACGACTTAACTGGGGGACACACCGATAAACCCATCTTT. Encoded protein: CACDDLTGGHTDKPIF.

This clone has just a few counts. This could be a read error, since a much larger clone is one nucleotide away. The chain links TRDV2 to TRDJ3; 12 positions match TRDD3. There are 20 residues in the CDR3. In germline, CDR1 is GEAIGNYY, CDR2 EKD. The DNA of the CDR3 is TGTGCCCGTGACACCGTACTGGGGGATACTTATTCCTGGGACACCCGACAGATGTTTTTC. This encodes CARDTVLGDTYSWDTRQMFF.

CDR3 sequence: CACDTGLNNRRPLIF. The CDR3 nucleotides read TGTGCCTGTGACACCGGCCTAAATAATAGAAGACCCCTGATCTTT. The rearrangement links TRDV2 to TRDJ4; TRDD1 is a possible D gene (5 bases). V was clipped by 0 bases and J by 2 bases, with 15 bases between them. Germline loops: CDR1 GEAIGNYY, CDR2 EKD. CDR3 size: 15 residues.

The chain combines TRDV2 with TRDJ1; 10 nucleotides agree with TRDD3. The germline V gene encodes CDR1 GEAIGNYY and CDR2 EKD. V was clipped by 0 bases and J by 2 bases; unmatched bases: 8. The CDR3 sequence is 17 residues long. The CDR3 region has the DNA TGTGCCTGTGACACCGTGGGGGATACCCAGGGGACCGATAAACTCATCTTT. This gives the protein CACDTVGDTQGTDKLIF.

To note about this clone: TCRdb's entry gives the protein of a much larger clone, which mismatches this DNA's translation at residue 5, likely from a read error; the protein reported here is translated from the DNA. This rearrangement joins TRDV2 to TRDJ1; TRDD3 agrees at 9 bases. Germline trimming cut 3 bases from V and 0 bases from J; bases unmatched to any gene: 7. The CDR3 is made up of 16 amino acids. Per the germline V gene, CDR1 is GEAIGNYY and CDR2 is EKD. The CDR3 is CACDLLGDPYTDKLIF. DNA for the CDR3: TGTGCCTGTGACTTACTGGGGGACCCTTACACCGATAAACTCATCTTT.